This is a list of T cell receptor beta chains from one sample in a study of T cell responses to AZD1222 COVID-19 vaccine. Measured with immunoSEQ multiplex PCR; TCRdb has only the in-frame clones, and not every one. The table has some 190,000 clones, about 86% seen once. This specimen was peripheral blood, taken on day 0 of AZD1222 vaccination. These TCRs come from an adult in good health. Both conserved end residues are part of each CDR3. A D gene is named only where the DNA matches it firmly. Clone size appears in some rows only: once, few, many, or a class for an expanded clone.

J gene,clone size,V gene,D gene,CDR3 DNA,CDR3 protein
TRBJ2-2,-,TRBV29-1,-,TGCAGCGTTGGGGACGGGACCGACACCGGGGAGCTGTTTTTT,CSVGDGTDTGELFF
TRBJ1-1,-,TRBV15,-,TGTGCCACCAGCAGAGATTGGGGGGGGAACACTGAAGCTTTCTTT,CATSRDWGGNTEAFF
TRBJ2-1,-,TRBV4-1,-,TGCGCCAGCAGCCAAGATTCGGGGCCCGGCTCCGGTGAGCAGTTCTTC,CASSQDSGPGSGEQFF
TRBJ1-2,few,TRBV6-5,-,TGTGCCAGCAGTCCCGGGGCGGGTAGCTATGGCTACACCTTC,CASSPGAGSYGYTF
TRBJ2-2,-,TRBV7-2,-,TGTGCCAGCAGCACGGCACAGGCAACCGGGGAGCTGTTTTTT,CASSTAQATGELFF
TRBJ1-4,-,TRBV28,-,TGTGCCAGCAGTTTATGGGACCAGGAAAATGTGTTTTTT,CASSLWDQENVFF
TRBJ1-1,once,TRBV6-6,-,TGTGCCAGCAGGGCGTCGGGGGCAATGAACACTGAAGCTTTCTTT,CASRASGAMNTEAFF
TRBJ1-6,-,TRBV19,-,TGTGCCAGTAGTATCAGGAGTAGTTCACCCCTCCACTTT,CASSIRSSSPLHF
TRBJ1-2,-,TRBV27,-,TGTGCCAGCAGTTTATCGTTGCAGGGGAAGCGCTATGGCTACACCTTC,CASSLSLQGKRYGYTF
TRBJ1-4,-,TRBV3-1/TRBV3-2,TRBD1,TGTGCCAGCAGCCAAGAATGGACAGGGGTGGATGAAAAACTGTTTTTT,CASSQEWTGVDEKLFF
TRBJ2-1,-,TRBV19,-,TGTGCCAGTACTAGCGACAGCTCCTACAATGAGCAGTTCTTC,CASTSDSSYNEQFF
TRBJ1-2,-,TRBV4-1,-,TGCGCCAGCAGCCGGAACGGTGGCTACACCTTC,CASSRNGGYTF
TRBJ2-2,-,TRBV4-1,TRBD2,TGCGCCAGCAGCGAGATAGGCGGGGGGAACCCCGGGGAGCTGTTTTTT,CASSEIGGGNPGELFF
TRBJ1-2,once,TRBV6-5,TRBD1,TGTGCCAGCAGCAGGACAGGGGAATGGTATGGCTACACCTTC,CASSRTGEWYGYTF
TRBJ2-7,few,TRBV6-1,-,TGTGCCAGCAGTGAAGGGATCTACGAGCAGTACTTC,CASSEGIYEQYF
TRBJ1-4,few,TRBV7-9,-,TGTGCCAGCAGCTTCGGAAAGGGACGAGGTGAAAAACTGTTTTTT,CASSFGKGRGEKLFF
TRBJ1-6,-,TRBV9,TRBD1,TGTGCCAGCAGCGATCAGGGGGCTGGTTCACCCCTCCACTTT,CASSDQGAGSPLHF
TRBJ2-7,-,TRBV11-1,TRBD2,TGTGCCAGCAGCTTTTTAGCGGGGGTCGAGCAGTACTTC,CASSFLAGVEQYF
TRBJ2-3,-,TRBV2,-,TGTGCCAGCAGGAGGGACACGGATAGCACAGATACGCAGTATTTT,CASRRDTDSTDTQYF
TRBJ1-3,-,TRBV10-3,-,TGTGCCATGACAGGATCGGGAAACACCATATATTTT,CAMTGSGNTIYF
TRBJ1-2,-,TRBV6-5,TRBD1,TGTGCCAGCAGGGGGGCCCTCGGGGACAGCTATGGCTACACCTTC,CASRGALGDSYGYTF
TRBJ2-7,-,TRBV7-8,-,TGTGCCAGCAGGAAACAGGGCGGAGGCTATGAGCAGTACTTC,CASRKQGGGYEQYF
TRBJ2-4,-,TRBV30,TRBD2,TGTGCCTGGGAGCGGGAGGCCAAAAACATTCAGTACTTC,CAWEREAKNIQYF
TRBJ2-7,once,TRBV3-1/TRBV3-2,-,TGTGCCAGCAGCCAAGATGCCTTTTACGAGCAGTACTTC,CASSQDAFYEQYF
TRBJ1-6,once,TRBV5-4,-,TGTGCCAGCAGCTTGGAGAGGGCCCTAACACCCCTCCACTTT,CASSLERALTPLHF
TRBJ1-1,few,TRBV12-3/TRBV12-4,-,TGTGCCAGCAGTCGGAACACTGAAGCTTTCTTT,CASSRNTEAFF
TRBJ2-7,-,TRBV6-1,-,TGTGCCAGCAGTGAAGGAGGGTCGGGGGTTCCCTACGAGCAGTACTTC,CASSEGGSGVPYEQYF
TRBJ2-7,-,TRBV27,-,TGTGCCAGCACCCGACGGGCCGGGGCCCCCTACGAGCAGTACTTC,CASTRRAGAPYEQYF
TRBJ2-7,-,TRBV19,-,TGTGCCAGTAAATACAGGGACGACGAGCAGTACTTC,CASKYRDDEQYF
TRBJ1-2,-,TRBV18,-,TGTGCCAGCTCACCCGTCCCCCGGACAGATAACTATGGCTACACCTTC,CASSPVPRTDNYGYTF
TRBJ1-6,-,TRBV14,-,TGTGCCAGCAGGATGGGACGGGGCCAAAATTCACCCCTCCACTTT,CASRMGRGQNSPLHF
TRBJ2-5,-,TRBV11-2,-,TGTGCCAGCAGCTTAGACAGCCTCCGGAAAGAGACCCAGTACTTC,CASSLDSLRKETQYF
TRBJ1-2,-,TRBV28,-,TGTGCCAGCAGTACGACAGGACGCAGTCTTCATGGCTACACCTTC,CASSTTGRSLHGYTF
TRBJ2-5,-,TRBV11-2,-,TGTGCCAGCAGCCGAACAGGGTCAGGGGAGACCCAGTACTTC,CASSRTGSGETQYF
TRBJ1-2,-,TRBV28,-,TGTGCCAGCAGTTTATTTAGTAGTCCGCGGAGTGGCTACACCTTC,CASSLFSSPRSGYTF
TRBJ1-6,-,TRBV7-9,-,TGTGCCAGCAGCTTAGAGGCCACTCGGTCACCCCTCCACTTT,CASSLEATRSPLHF
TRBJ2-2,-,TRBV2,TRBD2,TGTGCCAACGGGACTAGCGGGGGAACCGGGGAGCTGTTTTTT,CANGTSGGTGELFF
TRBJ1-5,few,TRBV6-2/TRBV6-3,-,TGTGCCAGCAGTTACTTTCGGGGCGGTCAGCCCCAGCATTTT,CASSYFRGGQPQHF
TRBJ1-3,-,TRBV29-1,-,TGCAGCGTTGCAGCGAGCTCTGGAAACACCATATATTTT,CSVAASSGNTIYF
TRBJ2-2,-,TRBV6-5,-,TGTGCCAGCAGTTCCCTCGGGGCCGGGTACACCGGGGAGCTGTTTTTT,CASSSLGAGYTGELFF
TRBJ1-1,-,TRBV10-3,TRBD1,TGTGCCATCAGCGAGAGACAGGGGGCGCACACTGAAGCTTTCTTT,CAISERQGAHTEAFF
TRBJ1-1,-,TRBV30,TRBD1,TGTGCCTGGACACAGGGGCTGAACACTGAAGCTTTCTTT,CAWTQGLNTEAFF
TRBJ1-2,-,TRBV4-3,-,TGCGCCAGCAGCCCCCTCGGGACTAACTATGGCTACACCTTC,CASSPLGTNYGYTF
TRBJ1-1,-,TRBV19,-,TGTGCCAGTAGTACCCAGGCCGGCTTGGGAAACACTGAAGCTTTCTTT,CASSTQAGLGNTEAFF
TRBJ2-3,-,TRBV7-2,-,TGTGCCAGCAGCTTGGGGCTAGCTGCAGATACGCAGTATTTT,CASSLGLAADTQYF
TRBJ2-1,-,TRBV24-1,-,TGTGCCACCAGTGAGCGGGACTTCAATGAGCAGTTCTTC,CATSERDFNEQFF
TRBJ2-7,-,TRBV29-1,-,TGCAGCGTTTTGACAGGACCCTACGAGCAGTACTTC,CSVLTGPYEQYF
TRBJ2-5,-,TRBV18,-,TGTGCCAGCTCACCCATTGGACAGAGTGGGCGGGAGACCCAGTACTTC,CASSPIGQSGRETQYF
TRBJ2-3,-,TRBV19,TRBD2,TGTGCCAGTAGTACCCCAGCGGGGGGGATAACAGATACGCAGTATTTT,CASSTPAGGITDTQYF
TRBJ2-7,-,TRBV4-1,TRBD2,TGCGCCAGCAGCCAGGACCCGGCCGGGAGGTACGAGCAGTACTTC,CASSQDPAGRYEQYF
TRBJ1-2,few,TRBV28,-,TGTGCCAGCAGTTCGCCCACCACCGGCTGGCTAGCAAACTATGGCTACACCTTC,CASSSPTTGWLANYGYTF
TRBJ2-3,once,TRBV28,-,TGTGCCAGCAGTTCGTCCGGGAGAAGCACAGATACGCAGTATTTT,CASSSSGRSTDTQYF
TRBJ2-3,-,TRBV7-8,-,TGTGCCAGCAGCTTTCCGGCCCGGGCCGGGGGCCGCACAGATACGCAGTATTTT,CASSFPARAGGRTDTQYF